This section outlines one T cell receptor beta chain sequence together with its context. This could be a read error, since a much larger clone is one nucleotide away. Because the CDR3 is missing its conserved closing phenylalanine or tryptophan, this is likely a read error. It was with a sample-barcoded 5' primer and a J-beta primer mix that a second PCR of roughly 7 to 12 cycles was run. TCRdb analysed the 5' RACE reads with MiXCR anew, one entry per CDR3 protein. The sample yields 800,000 to 950,000 distinct CDR3 sequences, about 27% seen once. This sample is drawn from a study of blood T cells in healthy people across ages. These data also featured in a second study, about T cells of mothers and their children.

The TCR was taken from a woman in her thirties or forties in good health. The sequenced sample consisted of blood.

CDR3 nucleotide sequence: TGTGCCAGCAGCTTAGCCCGCCTGACAGGGGATTACGAGCAGTACTTA. Translated, it gives CASSLARLTGDYEQYL. The chain uses TRBV7-2 and TRBJ2-5, with TRBD1 matching 8 bases. The DNA end is more similar to TRBJ2-7, so the J call may be wrong. CDR3 length: 16 residues. The germline CDR1 and CDR2 sequences are SGHTA and FQGNSA.